These T cell receptor beta chains were read from a single sample in a study of blood T cell repertoires in COVID-19. The method was immunoSEQ multiplex PCR; TCRdb's version includes in-frame clones alone and lacks a portion of them. Of 150,000 to 200,000 clones in the sample, about 92% are singletons; the top ten hold about 4.8%. Source material: peripheral blood. The receptors derive from a man aged 25-40 years with COVID-19, enrolled during active disease. Each CDR3 is given with its conserved first and last residue. The D gene is left open where the match is weak. Expanded clones are given a class, and other clones once, few, many or no size at all.

clone_size	v_call	d_call	j_call	cdr3_nt	cdr3_aa
.	TRBV6-1	.	TRBJ2-1	TGTGCCAGCAGTGAAATTAATGGGGAAGAGGGTTTGGACAATGAGCAGTTCTTC	CASSEINGEEGLDNEQFF
.	TRBV27	.	TRBJ1-4	TGTGCCAGCAGTCACCGGGACGGGAGTCAGAAACTGTTTTTT	CASSHRDGSQKLFF
.	TRBV7-3	TRBD1	TRBJ1-5	TGTGCCCGGAGGGGGCCACGGCAGCCCCAGCATTTT	CARRGPRQPQHF
.	TRBV4-1	.	TRBJ1-2	TGCGCCAGCAGCCTCCAGGGATATGGCTACACCTTC	CASSLQGYGYTF
.	TRBV7-3	TRBD2	TRBJ2-7	TGTGCCAGCAGCCAGGCTAGCGGGGGCAACTACGAGCAGTACTTC	CASSQASGGNYEQYF
.	TRBV19	.	TRBJ1-4	TGTGCCAGTAGATCTTCCCAGGGGCGAGAAAAACTGTTTTTT	CASRSSQGREKLFF
.	TRBV5-1	.	TRBJ1-1	TGCGCCAGCCGGGGAGTTGTGAACACTGAAGCTTTCTTT	CASRGVVNTEAFF
.	TRBV19	.	TRBJ2-5	TGTGCCAGTAGTATTGCGGGGACGCGGCAAGAGACCCAGTACTTC	CASSIAGTRQETQYF
.	TRBV14	.	TRBJ2-5	TGTGCCAGCAGCCGATACCTGACAGGTCAAGAGACCCAGTACTTC	CASSRYLTGQETQYF
.	TRBV4-3	.	TRBJ1-4	TGCGCCAGCAGCCAAGATTTAGGGGGGGCCAATAATGAAAAACTGTTTTTT	CASSQDLGGANNEKLFF
.	TRBV6-5	.	TRBJ2-1	TGTGCCAGCAGCCCGACTAGAGGGGACAATGAGCAGTTCTTC	CASSPTRGDNEQFF
.	TRBV6-2/TRBV6-3	TRBD2	TRBJ2-3	TGTGCCAGCAGTTACTCGGCTAGCGGGGGGGCCTTCTGGGCAGATACGCAGTATTTT	CASSYSASGGAFWADTQYF
once	TRBV7-9	TRBD1	TRBJ2-7	TGTGCCAGCAGCAGGACAGGGGGCGGCCACGAGCAGTACTTC	CASSRTGGGHEQYF
.	TRBV2	TRBD1	TRBJ2-2	TGTGCCAGCAGGGCCGGGACAGGGGAACCCGGGGAGCTGTTTTTT	CASRAGTGEPGELFF